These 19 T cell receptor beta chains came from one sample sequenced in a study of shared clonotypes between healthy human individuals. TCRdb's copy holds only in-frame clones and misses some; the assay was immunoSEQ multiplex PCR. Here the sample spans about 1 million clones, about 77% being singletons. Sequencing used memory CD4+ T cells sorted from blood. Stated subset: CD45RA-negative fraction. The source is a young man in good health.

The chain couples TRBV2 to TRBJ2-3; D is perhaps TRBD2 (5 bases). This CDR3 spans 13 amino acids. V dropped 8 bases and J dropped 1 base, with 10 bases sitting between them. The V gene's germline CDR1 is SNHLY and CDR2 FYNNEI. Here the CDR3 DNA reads TGTGCCAGCCTTGAGGGCCGCACAGATACGCAGTATTTT. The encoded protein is CASLEGRTDTQYF.

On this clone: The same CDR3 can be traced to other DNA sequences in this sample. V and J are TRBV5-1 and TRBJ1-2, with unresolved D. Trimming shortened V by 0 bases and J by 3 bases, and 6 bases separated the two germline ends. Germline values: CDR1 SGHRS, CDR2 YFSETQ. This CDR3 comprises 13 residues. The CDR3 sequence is CASSLGGDYGYTF. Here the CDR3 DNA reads TGCGCCAGCAGCTTGGGAGGAGACTATGGCTACACCTTC.

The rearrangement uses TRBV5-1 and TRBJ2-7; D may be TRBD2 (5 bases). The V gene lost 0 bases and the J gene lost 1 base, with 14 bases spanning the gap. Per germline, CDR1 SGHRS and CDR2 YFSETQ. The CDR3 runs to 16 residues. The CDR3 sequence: CASSLGELGRSYEQYF. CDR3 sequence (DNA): TGCGCCAGCAGCTTGGGAGAACTAGGACGGTCCTACGAGCAGTACTTC. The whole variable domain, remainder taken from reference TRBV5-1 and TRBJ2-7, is KAGVTQTPRYLIKTRGQQVTLSCSPISGHRSVSWYQQTPGQGLQFLFEYFSETQRNKGNFPGRFSGRQFSNSRSEMNVSTLELGDSALYLCASSLGELGRSYEQYFGPGTRLTVT.

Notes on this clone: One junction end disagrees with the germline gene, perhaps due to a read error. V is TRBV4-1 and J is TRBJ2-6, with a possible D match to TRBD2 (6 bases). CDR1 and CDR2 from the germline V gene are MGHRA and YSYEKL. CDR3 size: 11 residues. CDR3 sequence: CASSPREYLAF. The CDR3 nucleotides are TGCGCCAGCAGCCCACGGGAGTACCTGGCTTTC.

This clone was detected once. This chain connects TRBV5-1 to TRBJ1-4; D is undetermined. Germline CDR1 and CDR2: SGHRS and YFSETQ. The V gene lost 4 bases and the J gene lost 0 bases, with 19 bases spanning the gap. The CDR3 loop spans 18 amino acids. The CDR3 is CASSRNEMTHPTNEKLFF. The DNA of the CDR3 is TGCGCCAGCAGCCGTAACGAAATGACTCACCCAACTAATGAAAAACTGTTTTTT.

The CDR3 DNA reads TGCGCCAGCAGCTGGGGACAGGGTAGGAATGAAAAACTGTTTTTT. Its translation is CASSWGQGRNEKLFF. The J gene is TRBJ1-4, the V gene TRBV5-1; 9 bases fit TRBD1. Germline CDR1 reads SGHRS; CDR2 reads YFSETQ. The CDR3 consists of 15 residues. V shed 3 bases and J 5 bases; nucleotides not matched to a gene: 5.

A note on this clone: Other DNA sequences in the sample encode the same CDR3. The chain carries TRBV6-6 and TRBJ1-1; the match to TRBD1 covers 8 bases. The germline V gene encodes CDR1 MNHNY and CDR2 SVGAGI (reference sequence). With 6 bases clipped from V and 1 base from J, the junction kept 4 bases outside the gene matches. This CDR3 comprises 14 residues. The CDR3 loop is CASSPDRGNTEAFF. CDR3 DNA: TGTGCCAGCAGCCCTGACAGGGGGAACACTGAAGCTTTCTTT.

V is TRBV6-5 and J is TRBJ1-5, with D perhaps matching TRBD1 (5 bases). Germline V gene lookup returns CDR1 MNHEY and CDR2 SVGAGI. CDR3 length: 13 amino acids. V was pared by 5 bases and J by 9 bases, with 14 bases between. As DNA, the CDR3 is TGTGCCAGCAGTCCGTCGGGGCGCCGGCCCCAGCATTTT. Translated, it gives CASSPSGRRPQHF.

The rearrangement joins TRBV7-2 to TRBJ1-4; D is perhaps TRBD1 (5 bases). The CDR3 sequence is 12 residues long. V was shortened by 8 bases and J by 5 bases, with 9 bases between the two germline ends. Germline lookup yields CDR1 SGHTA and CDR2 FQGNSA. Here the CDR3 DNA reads TGTGCCAGCGCTAGGGGCAATGAAAAACTGTTTTTT. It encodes CASARGNEKLFF.

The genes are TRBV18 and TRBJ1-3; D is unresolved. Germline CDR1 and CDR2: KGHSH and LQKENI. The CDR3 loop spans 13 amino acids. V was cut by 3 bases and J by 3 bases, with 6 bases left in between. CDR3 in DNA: TGTGCCAGCTCACCCGAGTATGGAAACACCATATATTTT. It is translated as CASSPEYGNTIYF.

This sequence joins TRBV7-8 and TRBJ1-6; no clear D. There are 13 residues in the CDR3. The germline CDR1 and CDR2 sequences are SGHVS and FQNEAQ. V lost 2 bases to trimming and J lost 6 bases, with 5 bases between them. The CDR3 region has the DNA TGTGCCAGCAGCTTAAATTTTAATTCACCCCTCCACTTT. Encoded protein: CASSLNFNSPLHF.

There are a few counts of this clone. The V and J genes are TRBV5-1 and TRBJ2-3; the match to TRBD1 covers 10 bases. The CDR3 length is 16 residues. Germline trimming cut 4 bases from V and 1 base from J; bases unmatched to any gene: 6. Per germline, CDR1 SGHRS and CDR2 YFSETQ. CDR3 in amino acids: CASSTDRGPGTDTQYF. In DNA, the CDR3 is TGCGCCAGCAGCACCGACAGGGGGCCGGGCACAGATACGCAGTATTTT.

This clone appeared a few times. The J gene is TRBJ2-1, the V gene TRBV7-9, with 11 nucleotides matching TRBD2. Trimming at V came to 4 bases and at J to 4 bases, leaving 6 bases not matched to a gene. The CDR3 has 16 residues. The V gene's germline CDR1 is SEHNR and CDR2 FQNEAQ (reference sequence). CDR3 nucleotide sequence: TGTGCCAGCAGCTCTCTTAGCGGGGGGGAGTACAATGAGCAGTTCTTC. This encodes CASSSLSGGEYNEQFF.

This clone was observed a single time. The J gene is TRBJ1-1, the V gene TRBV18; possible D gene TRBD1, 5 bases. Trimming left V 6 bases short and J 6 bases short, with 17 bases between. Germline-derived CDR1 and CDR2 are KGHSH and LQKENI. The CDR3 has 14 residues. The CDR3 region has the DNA TGTGCCAGCTCCCTCAGGGATGTGATCGCTGAAGCTTTCTTT. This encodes CASSLRDVIAEAFF. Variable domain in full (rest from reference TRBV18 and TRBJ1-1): NAGVMQNPRHLVRRRGQEARLRCSPMKGHSHVYWYRQLPEEGLKFMVYLQKENIIDESGMPKERFSAEFPKEGPSILRIQQVVRGDSAAYFCASSLRDVIAEAFFGQGTRLTVV.

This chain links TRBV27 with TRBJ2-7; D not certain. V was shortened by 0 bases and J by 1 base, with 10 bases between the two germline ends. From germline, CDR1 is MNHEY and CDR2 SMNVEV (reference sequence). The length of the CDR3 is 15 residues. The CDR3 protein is CASSLSWGQSYEQYF. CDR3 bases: TGTGCCAGCAGTTTATCCTGGGGTCAGTCCTACGAGCAGTACTTC.

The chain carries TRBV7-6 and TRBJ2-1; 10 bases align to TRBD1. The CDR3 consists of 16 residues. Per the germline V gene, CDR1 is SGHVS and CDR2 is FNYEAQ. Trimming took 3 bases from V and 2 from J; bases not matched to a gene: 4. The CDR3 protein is CASSLGQGKTYNEQFF. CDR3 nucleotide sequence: TGTGCCAGCAGCTTGGGACAGGGGAAAACCTACAATGAGCAGTTCTTC. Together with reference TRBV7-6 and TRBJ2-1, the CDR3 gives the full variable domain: GAGVSQSPRYKVTKRGQDVALRCDPISGHVSLYWYRQALGQGPEFLTYFNYEAQQDKSGLPNDRFSAERPEGSISTLTIQRTEQRDSAMYRCASSLGQGKTYNEQFFGPGTRLTVL.

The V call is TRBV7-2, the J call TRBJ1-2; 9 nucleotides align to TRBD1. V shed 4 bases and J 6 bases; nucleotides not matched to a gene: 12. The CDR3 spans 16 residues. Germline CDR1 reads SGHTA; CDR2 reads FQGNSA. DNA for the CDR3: TGTGCCAGCAGCTCTTTTTCTCCCGACAGGGGGAATGGCTACACCTTC. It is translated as CASSSFSPDRGNGYTF.

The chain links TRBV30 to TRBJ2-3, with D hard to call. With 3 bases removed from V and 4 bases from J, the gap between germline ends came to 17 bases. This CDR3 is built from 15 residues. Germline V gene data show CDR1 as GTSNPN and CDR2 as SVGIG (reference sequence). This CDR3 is CAWRASPKQSDTQYF. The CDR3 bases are TGTGCCTGGAGAGCATCGCCCAAGCAATCAGATACGCAGTATTTT.

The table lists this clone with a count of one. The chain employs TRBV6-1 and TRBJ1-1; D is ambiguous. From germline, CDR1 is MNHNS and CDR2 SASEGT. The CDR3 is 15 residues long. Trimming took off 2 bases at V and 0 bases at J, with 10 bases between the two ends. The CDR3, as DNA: TGTGCCAGCAGTGAAATTACGACACTGAACACTGAAGCTTTCTTT. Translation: CASSEITTLNTEAFF.